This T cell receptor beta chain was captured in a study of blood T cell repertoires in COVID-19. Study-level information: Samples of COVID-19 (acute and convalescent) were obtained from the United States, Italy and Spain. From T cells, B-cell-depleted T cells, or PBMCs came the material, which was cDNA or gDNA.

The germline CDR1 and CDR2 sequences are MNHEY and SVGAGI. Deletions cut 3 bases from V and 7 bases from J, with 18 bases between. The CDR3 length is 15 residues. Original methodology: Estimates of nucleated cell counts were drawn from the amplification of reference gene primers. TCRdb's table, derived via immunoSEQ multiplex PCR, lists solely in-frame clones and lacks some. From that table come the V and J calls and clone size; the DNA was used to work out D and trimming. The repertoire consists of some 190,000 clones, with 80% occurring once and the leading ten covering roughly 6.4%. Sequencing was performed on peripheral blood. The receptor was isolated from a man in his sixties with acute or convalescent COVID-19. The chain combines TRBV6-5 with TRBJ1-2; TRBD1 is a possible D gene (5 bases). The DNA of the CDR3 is TGTGCCAGCAGTTATGATTACGGCAGGGAGGGTGGCTACACCTTC. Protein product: CASSYDYGREGGYTF.